This TCR beta chain comes out of a study of molecular identifiers for immune sequencing clone quantification. TCRdb reprocessed the PCR reads via MiXCR and lists one record per CDR3 protein. Seen here are 45,000 to 60,000 distinct CDR3 sequences, around 34% observed once, and the top ten hold 3% to 4%. The study, taken as a whole, reports: Clones of above 20 RNA copies carried over 98% of effector molecules; in naive cells they carried under 1%. Among about a million naive cells, as was reported, spiked Jurkat TCR RNA from one cell was detectable.

This clonotype occurred many times. Its antigen is not identified. Sorting captured naive CD8 T cells as CD8+CD4-CCR7+CD45RA+. The CDR3 loop spans 16 amino acids. The V and J ends lost 3 bases and 0 bases respectively, with 16 bases between them. Germline V gene lookup returns CDR1 SGDLS and CDR2 YYNGEE. This TCR was recovered from a human donor in good health. Some libraries in this study had Jurkat cell RNA spiked in. Material: naive CD8+ T cells from blood, with Jurkat cell RNA spiked in. Documented subset: FACS-sorted CD8+CD4-CCR7+CD45RA+ naive T cells. The chain combines TRBV9 with TRBJ2-7; the D gene is possibly TRBD1 (6 bases). In DNA form, the CDR3 reads TGTGCCAGCAGCGCCGTAGGGACATCCAGCTCCTACGAGCAGTACTTC. Translation: CASSAVGTSSSYEQYF.